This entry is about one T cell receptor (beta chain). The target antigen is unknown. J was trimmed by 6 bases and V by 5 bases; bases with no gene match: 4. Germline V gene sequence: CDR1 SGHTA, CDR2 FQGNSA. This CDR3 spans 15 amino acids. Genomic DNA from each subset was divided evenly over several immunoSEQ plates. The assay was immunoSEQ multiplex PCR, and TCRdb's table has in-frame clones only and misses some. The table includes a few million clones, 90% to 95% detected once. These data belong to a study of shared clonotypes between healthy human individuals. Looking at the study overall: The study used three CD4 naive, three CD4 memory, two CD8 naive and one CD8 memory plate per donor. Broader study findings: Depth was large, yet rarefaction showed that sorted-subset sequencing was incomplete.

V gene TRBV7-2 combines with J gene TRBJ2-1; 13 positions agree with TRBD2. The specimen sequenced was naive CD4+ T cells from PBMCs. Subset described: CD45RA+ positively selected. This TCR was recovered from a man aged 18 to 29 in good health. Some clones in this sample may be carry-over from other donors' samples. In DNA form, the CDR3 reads TGTGCCAGCAGCAAGGGACTAGCGGGACGCAATGAGCAGTTCTTC. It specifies CASSKGLAGRNEQFF.